Shown below are 11 T cell receptor beta chains from a single sample sequenced in a study of CD8+ T cells in alopecia areata. Extraction and reverse transcription of RNA yielded cDNA as the sequencing template. The protocol was immunoSEQ multiplex PCR, while the TCRdb copy is restricted to in-frame clones and leaves out a portion. Here the sample spans 110,000 to 150,000 clones, under 60% being singletons. Source: CD4+ T cells sorted from blood, taken at week 0. Receptor source: a human donor with alopecia areata.

This sequence joins TRBV5-4 and TRBJ2-1; D may be TRBD1 (6 bases). CDR3 size: 15 residues. Germline lookup yields CDR1 SGHNT and CDR2 YYREEE (reference sequence). V gave up 2 bases and J gave up 4 bases, with 13 bases separating them. CDR3 in DNA: TGTGCCAGCAGCTTAGCAGGGGACACTTACAATGAGCAGTTCTTC. Translating it yields CASSLAGDTYNEQFF.

The chain combines TRBV7-2 with TRBJ2-4; D not certain. CDR1 is SGHTA, CDR2 FQGNSA, per germline. Trimming cost V 5 bases and J 0 bases, with 5 bases left between them. This CDR3 has 13 residues. CDR3 residues: CASSLLAKNIQYF. DNA of the CDR3: TGTGCCAGCAGCCTCCTAGCCAAAAACATTCAGTACTTC. The full variable domain, completed using reference TRBV7-2 and TRBJ2-4, is GAGVSQSPSNKVTEKGKDVELRCDPISGHTALYWYRQSLGQGLEFLIYFQGNSAPDKSGLPSDRFSAERTGGSVSTLTIQRTQQEDSAVYLCASSLLAKNIQYFGAGTRLSVL.

Notes on this clone: Other nucleotide sequences from this sample produce the same CDR3. This sequence joins TRBV9 and TRBJ2-5; D is undetermined. In germline, CDR1 is SGDLS, CDR2 YYNGEE. V shed 0 bases and J shed 2 bases, with 5 bases lying between them. There are 13 residues in the CDR3. The CDR3 spells CASSVGLQETQYF. CDR3 coding DNA: TGTGCCAGCAGCGTAGGACTTCAAGAGACCCAGTACTTC.

This chain links TRBV5-6 with TRBJ2-7, with a weak D call TRBD2 (6 bases). The CDR3 sequence is 14 residues long. V lost 0 bases and J 5 bases, leaving 12 bases between the germline ends. Germline V gene sequence: CDR1 SGHDT, CDR2 YYEEEE. CDR3 in DNA: TGTGCCAGCAGCTTGGGACTAGAGTTCGACGAGCAGTACTTC. This encodes CASSLGLEFDEQYF.

J is TRBJ2-5 and V is TRBV10-3; 12 positions agree with TRBD2. V was clipped by 6 bases and J by 5 bases; unmatched bases: 7. Germline CDR1 is ENHRY and CDR2 is SYGVKD. The CDR3 contains 15 residues. CDR3 nucleotides: TGTGCCATCAGGGCTAGCGGGGGGGCAGAGGAGACCCAGTACTTC. This sequence encodes CAIRASGGAEETQYF.

The chain links TRBV29-1 to TRBJ1-4; TRBD1 aligns across 8 bases. V shed 4 bases, J shed 7 bases, and the junction held 5 bases outside the gene matches. This CDR3 region has 13 residues. CDR1 SQVTM and CDR2 ANQGSEA come from the germline V gene. This chain's CDR3 is CSVGGQGGEKLFF. CDR3 bases: TGCAGCGTTGGTGGACAGGGCGGTGAAAAACTGTTTTTT.

This clone has only a few counts. V gene TRBV7-9 combines with J gene TRBJ2-5; D is unclear. Deletions cut 0 bases from V and 0 bases from J, with 5 bases between. Germline CDR1 reads SEHNR; CDR2 reads FQNEAQ (reference sequence). This CDR3 has 14 amino acids. The CDR3 reads CASSLAMDQETQYF. CDR3 in DNA: TGTGCCAGCAGCTTAGCGATGGACCAAGAGACCCAGTACTTC.

V is TRBV2 and J is TRBJ2-5; TRBD2 agrees at 11 bases. Germline-derived CDR1 and CDR2 are SNHLY and FYNNEI. The CDR3 totals 16 residues. Unmatched junction bases numbered 12, after V lost 7 bases and J lost 5 bases. CDR3: CASTPGLAGVLETQYF. The DNA for the CDR3 is TGTGCCAGCACCCCCGGACTAGCGGGTGTTCTGGAGACCCAGTACTTC.

The V gene is TRBV5-4, the J gene TRBJ2-1, with a tentative D call TRBD1 (5 bases). Trimming left V 1 base short and J 4 bases short, with 9 bases between. Germline V gene data show CDR1 as SGHNT and CDR2 as YYREEE (reference sequence). The CDR3 totals 14 residues. The CDR3 nucleotides read TGTGCCAGCAGCTTGCCACAGGATTACAATGAGCAGTTCTTC. Translating it yields CASSLPQDYNEQFF.

The rearrangement uses TRBV2 and TRBJ2-7; 8 nucleotides agree with TRBD1. This CDR3 has 14 residues. V gave up 4 bases and J gave up 4 bases; unmatched junction bases: 6. Per germline, CDR1 SNHLY and CDR2 FYNNEI. The CDR3 is CASSVGTGAYEQYF. CDR3 nucleotides: TGTGCCAGCAGTGTAGGGACAGGAGCATACGAGCAGTACTTC.

This clone came up a few times. V is TRBV6-5 and J is TRBJ2-5; D uncertain. The CDR3 runs to 12 residues. V was clipped by 0 bases and J by 5 bases, with 4 bases between them. CDR1 is MNHEY and CDR2 is SVGAGI in the germline V gene. In DNA form, the CDR3 reads TGTGCCAGCAGTTACTCGAGGGAGACCCAGTACTTC. This translates into CASSYSRETQYF.